These T cell receptor beta chains were read from a single sample in a study of cytotoxic CD8 clonotypes in ibrutinib-treated CLL. Only in-frame clones appear in the TCRdb table, and some are missing; sequencing was by immunoSEQ multiplex PCR. Of about 160,000 clones in the sample, more than 75% were seen once. This specimen consisted of PBMCs, obtained after 12 months of ibrutinib treatment. The receptors were gathered from a human donor with chronic lymphocytic leukemia. Both conserved end residues are part of each CDR3. Fields, in order: clone size, V gene, CDR3 protein. Size is stated for part of the rows, as once, few or many counts, or as a class when the clone is expanded.

>-|TRBV11-3
CASSLRQGGQFF
>-|TRBV28
CASDGGAPYGYTF
>-|TRBV6-1
CASSGASTGGPNEQFF
>-|TRBV5-6
CASSLVQRNSPLHF
>-|TRBV19
CASSILEGTGELFF
>-|TRBV9
CASTRSGGGSVNEKLFF
>-|TRBV11-2
CASSSLTGGTDTQYF
>-|TRBV7-9
CASSRTTWASGTYNEQFF
>-|TRBV2
CASSGPKGTVTYEQYF
>-|TRBV7-2
CASSTHNNGELFF
>-|TRBV19
CASRARGRGNIQYF
>-|TRBV7-9
CASSLPRGDQETQYF
>-|TRBV5-4
CASNGIGAGTGELFF
>-|TRBV7-9
CASSSVEGETTYKAFF
>-|TRBV7-3
CASSLFRGESPLHF
>-|TRBV29-1
CSDRDRYYGYTF
>-|TRBV5-8
CASSAGPREGTNEDYNEQFF
>-|TRBV5-1
CASSLGGQLSYNEQFF
>-|TRBV4-2
CASSQGVSGGAVTQYF
>few|TRBV29-1
CSGKNPNQETQYF
>-|TRBV6-5
CASSKLAGGPDTQYF
>-|TRBV6-4
CASSPRGTTDTQYF
>-|TRBV4-1
CASSHGLPTGAKNIQYF
>-|TRBV7-9
CASSPPGGPNEKLFF
>-|TRBV10-2
CASTRGGNQPQHF
>once|TRBV6-5
CASSYVFGTEAFF
>-|TRBV7-2
CASSPTGPNYGYTF
>-|TRBV7-8
CASSLATGQSYGYTF
>-|TRBV6-1
CASREVAGELFF
>-|TRBV18
CASSPPSGGRSYNSPLHF
>-|TRBV21-1
CARTYTGYWETQYF
>-|TRBV2
CASSEDLGMANGYTF
>-|TRBV28
CASSSDSNQPQHF
>-|TRBV7-9
CAIRLDIQETQYF
>-|TRBV7-9
CASSFGQDTNYGYTF
>-|TRBV29-1
CSVEVRDNPIGAFF
>-|TRBV11-2
CASSGPQEAQYF
>few|TRBV28
CASSLGIKVLPQHF
>-|TRBV28
CASSLLRGASGYNEQFF
>-|TRBV6-1
CASRPTSAGQYF
>-|TRBV5-4
CASSLYRGQGDEQYF
>-|TRBV11-3
CASSRGRTEAFF
>-|TRBV19
CASSITGLLGEQYF